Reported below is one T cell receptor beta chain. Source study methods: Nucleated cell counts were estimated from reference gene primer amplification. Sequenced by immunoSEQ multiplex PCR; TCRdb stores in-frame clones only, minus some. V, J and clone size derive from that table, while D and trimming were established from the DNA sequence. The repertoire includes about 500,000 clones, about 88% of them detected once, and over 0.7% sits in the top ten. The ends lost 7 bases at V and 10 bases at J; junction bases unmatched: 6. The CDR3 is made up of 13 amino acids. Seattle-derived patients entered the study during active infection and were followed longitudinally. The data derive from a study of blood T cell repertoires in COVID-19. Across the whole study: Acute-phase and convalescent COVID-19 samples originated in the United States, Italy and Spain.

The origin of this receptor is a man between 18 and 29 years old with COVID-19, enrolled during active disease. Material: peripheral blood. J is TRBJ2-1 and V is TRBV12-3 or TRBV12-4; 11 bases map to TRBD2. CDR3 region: CASTLGLAVEQFF. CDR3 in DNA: TGTGCCAGCACTCTGGGACTAGCGGTCGAGCAGTTCTTC.